This T cell receptor beta chain emerged from a study of CD8+CD57+ T cells in acquired aplastic anemia (dated by TCRdb to 2017 to 2018). With respect to the entire study: Extracted DNA from sorted CD4+ and CD8+ cells averaged around 3.2 ug, ranging from about 0.17 to 27.4 ug. CD8+CD57+ expansion was defined as frequency above the mean frequency observed in healthy subjects.

This clonotype was counted only a few times. Its antigen specificity is not known. No base quality information exists; no much larger clone differs at one position. Spanning cysteine to phenylalanine, the CDR3 consists of 18 amino acids. Just CDR3 DNA is preserved here, 54 bases in frame from base 1. V is pruned by 7 bases and J by 4 bases, leaving 16 bases of the junction without a gene match. The germline V gene provides CDR1 ENHRY and CDR2 SYGVKD. Overall study results and their limits: Between patients and healthy controls, no significant difference in CD8+ Simpson's diversity was found (P=0.060). Although twenty-nine CD8+ CDR3 sequences were shared by patients and controls, these sequences appeared highly expressed in patients and within the immunodominant clones of patients.

Expansion of CD8+CD57+ cells had been shown by flow cytometry in the patients chosen for sequencing. Every patient had a diagnosis of severe acquired aplastic anemia based on International Study of Aplastic Anemia and Agranulocytosis and Camitta criteria. No patient had received any therapy when blood was sampled. The study deep-sequenced TCR repertoires of sorted CD4+ and CD8+ blood T cells from severe aplastic anemia patients and healthy subjects. Patients were enrolled in the USA under clinicaltrials.gov protocols 00001620, 01623167, 00001397, 00071045, 00081523 and 00961064. Ficoll-Paque density gradient centrifugation was used to isolate peripheral blood mononuclear cells. Before DNA extraction, CD4+ and CD8+ T cells were sorted by FACS or by magnetic beads. TCR beta VDJ combination and CDR3 sequence profiling used genomic DNA as the template. An Illumina HiSeq 2000 was the platform used for TCR repertoire sequencing. As for how the authors treated the data: TRBV/TRBJ rearrangement plots, CDR3 size and DJ length profiles, and Simpson's diversity index were used to evaluate the repertoires. The most abundant DNA sequence in the deep sequencing data was defined as the immunodominant clone. CDR3 amino acid sequences were screened for sharing across subjects and compared with published repertoires and the VDJdb database. Using fastp trimming at Q25 and MiXCR clonotype assembly, TCRdb reanalyzed the public sequencing data and kept in-frame beta chains. Each record represents a unique CDR3 protein, reported with the most common genes and DNA among its rows. TCRdb, not the original authors, processed these V and J calls. This sample has roughly 500,000 distinct CDR3 sequences in its table, and about a third of those were observed once. 0.82% of the sample comes from the top ten.

This clonotype originated in a human donor with aplastic anemia. The sequenced material came from sorted CD4+, CD8+, or CD8+CD57+ T cells (not recorded which) from PBMCs. The chain is made from TRBV10-3 and TRBJ1-6; 7 bases in between match TRBD1. CDR3 reads: CAIKIDRVGSVYNSPLHF. The DNA sequence is as follows: TGTGCCATCAAAATAGACAGGGTAGGCTCCGTTTATAATTCACCCCTCCACTTT.